This entry concerns a single T cell receptor beta chain. Its antigen remains unknown. There are 14 residues in the CDR3. Germline values: CDR1 SEHNR, CDR2 FQNEAQ (reference sequence). V lost 3 bases and J lost 6, with 14 bases in between. This specimen belongs to a study of response to subunit inactivated influenza vaccine. TCRdb itself ran the RT-PCR reads through MiXCR, one entry per CDR3 protein. The sample shows 500,000 to 600,000 distinct CDR3 sequences, around 11% of them seen only once. Study results and caveats: Authors suggested that a seasonal influenza vaccination recruits few new T cells each time.

The V and J genes are TRBV7-9 and TRBJ1-2; D might be TRBD1 (6 bases). The receptor comes from a man in his fifties or sixties who received an inactivated influenza vaccine. This specimen consisted of PBMCs from blood, obtained on the day of vaccination. CDR3 sequence reads: CASSFWRQDDGYTF. The DNA for the CDR3 is TGTGCCAGCAGCTTCTGGAGACAGGACGATGGCTACACCTTC.